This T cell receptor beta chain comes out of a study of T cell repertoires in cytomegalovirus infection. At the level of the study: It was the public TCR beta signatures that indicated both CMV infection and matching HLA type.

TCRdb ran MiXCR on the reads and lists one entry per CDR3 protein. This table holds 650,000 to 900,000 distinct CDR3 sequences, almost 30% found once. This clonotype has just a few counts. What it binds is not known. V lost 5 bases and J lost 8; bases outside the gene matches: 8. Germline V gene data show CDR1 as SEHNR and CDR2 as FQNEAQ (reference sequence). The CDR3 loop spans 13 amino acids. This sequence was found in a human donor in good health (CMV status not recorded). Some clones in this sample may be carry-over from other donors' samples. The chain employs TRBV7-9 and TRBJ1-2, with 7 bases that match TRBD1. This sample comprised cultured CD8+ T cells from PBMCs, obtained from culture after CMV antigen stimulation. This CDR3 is CASSPGGVDGYTF. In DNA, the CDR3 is TGTGCCAGCAGCCCAGGGGGAGTGGACGGCTACACCTTC. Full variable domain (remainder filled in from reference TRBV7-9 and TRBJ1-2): DTGVSQNPRHKITKRGQNVTFRCDPISEHNRLYWYRQTLGQGPEFLTYFQNEAQLEKSRLLSDRFSAERPKGSFSTLEIQRTEQGDSAMYLCASSPGGVDGYTFGSGTRLTVV.